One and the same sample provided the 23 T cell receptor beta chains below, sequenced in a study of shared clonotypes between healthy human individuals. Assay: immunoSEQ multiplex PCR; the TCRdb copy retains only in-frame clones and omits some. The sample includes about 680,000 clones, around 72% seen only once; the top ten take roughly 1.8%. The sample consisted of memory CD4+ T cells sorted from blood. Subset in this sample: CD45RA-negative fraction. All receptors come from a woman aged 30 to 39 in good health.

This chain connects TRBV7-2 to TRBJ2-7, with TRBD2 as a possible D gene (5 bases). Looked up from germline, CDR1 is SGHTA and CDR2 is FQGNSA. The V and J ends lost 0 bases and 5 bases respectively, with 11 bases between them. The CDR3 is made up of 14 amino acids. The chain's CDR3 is CASSLAGAWNEQYF. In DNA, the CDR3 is TGTGCCAGCAGCTTAGCGGGAGCATGGAACGAGCAGTACTTC.

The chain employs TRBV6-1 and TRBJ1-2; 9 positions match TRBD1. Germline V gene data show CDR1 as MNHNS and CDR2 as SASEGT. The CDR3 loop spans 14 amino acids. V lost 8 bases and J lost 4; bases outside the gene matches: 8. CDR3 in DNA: TGTGCCAGCTCTCAGGGGGGACAGGGCTATGGCTACACCTTC. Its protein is CASSQGGQGYGYTF.

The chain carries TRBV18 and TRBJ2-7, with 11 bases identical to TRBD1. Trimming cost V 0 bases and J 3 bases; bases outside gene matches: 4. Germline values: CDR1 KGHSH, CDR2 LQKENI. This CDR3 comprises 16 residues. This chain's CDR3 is CASSPPGTGGHYEQYF. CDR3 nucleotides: TGTGCCAGCTCACCACCCGGGACAGGGGGACACTACGAGCAGTACTTC.

For the CDR3, the DNA is TGCGCCAGCAGTGAGTGGACTAGCGGATCAAGGGAGACCCAGTACTTC. It specifies CASSEWTSGSRETQYF. The chain couples TRBV10-2 to TRBJ2-5, with 10 bases that match TRBD2. V dropped 1 base and J dropped 5; count of bases not matched to a gene: 7. The CDR3 is 16 residues long. Germline CDR1 WSHSY, CDR2 SAAADI.

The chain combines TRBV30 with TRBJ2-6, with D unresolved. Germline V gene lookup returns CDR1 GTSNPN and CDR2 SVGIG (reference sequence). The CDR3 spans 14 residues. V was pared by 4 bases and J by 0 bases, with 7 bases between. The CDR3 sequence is CAWIPDSGANVLTF. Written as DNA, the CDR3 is TGTGCCTGGATCCCGGACTCTGGGGCCAACGTCCTGACTTTC.

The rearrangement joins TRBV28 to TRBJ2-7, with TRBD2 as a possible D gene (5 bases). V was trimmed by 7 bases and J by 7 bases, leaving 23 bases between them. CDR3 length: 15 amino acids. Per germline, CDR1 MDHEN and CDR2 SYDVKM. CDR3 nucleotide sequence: TGTGCCAGCACCCGAAGCGGAACCTCCCTGGGTGAGCAGTACTTC. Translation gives CASTRSGTSLGEQYF.

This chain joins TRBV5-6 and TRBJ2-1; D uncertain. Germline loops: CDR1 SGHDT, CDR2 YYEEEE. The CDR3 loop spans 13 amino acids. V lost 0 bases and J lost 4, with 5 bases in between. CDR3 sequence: CASSLGGYNEQFF. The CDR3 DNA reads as TGTGCCAGCAGCTTGGGGGGTTACAATGAGCAGTTCTTC.

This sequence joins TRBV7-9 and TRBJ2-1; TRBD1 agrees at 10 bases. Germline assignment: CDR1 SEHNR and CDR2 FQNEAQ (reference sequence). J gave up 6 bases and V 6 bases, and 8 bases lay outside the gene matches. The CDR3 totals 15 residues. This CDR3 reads CASSPGTGVTNEQFF. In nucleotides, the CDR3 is TGTGCCAGCAGTCCCGGGACAGGGGTGACCAATGAGCAGTTCTTC. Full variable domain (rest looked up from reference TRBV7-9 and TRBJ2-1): DTGVSQNPRHKITKRGQNVTFRCDPISEHNRLYWYRQTLGQGPEFLTYFQNEAQLEKSRLLSDRFSAERPKGSFSTLEIQRTEQGDSAMYLCASSPGTGVTNEQFFGPGTRLTVL.

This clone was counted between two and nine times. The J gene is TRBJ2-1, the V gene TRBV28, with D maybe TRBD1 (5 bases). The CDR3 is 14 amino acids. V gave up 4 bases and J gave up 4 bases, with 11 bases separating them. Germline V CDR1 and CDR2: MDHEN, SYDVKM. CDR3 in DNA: TGTGCCAGCAGTTCCCACGACAGATACAATGAGCAGTTCTTC. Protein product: CASSSHDRYNEQFF.

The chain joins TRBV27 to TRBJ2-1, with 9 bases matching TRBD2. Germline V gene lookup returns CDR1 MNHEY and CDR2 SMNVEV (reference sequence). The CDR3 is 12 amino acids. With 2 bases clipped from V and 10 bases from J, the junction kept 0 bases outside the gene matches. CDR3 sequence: CASSLAGGEQFF. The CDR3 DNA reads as TGTGCCAGCAGTTTAGCGGGAGGGGAGCAGTTCTTC.

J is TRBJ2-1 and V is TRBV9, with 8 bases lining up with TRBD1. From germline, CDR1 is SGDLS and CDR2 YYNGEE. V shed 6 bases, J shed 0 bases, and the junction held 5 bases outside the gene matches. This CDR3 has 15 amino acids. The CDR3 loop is CASTRTGSSYNEQFF. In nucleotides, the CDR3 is TGTGCCAGCACCCGGACAGGGAGCTCCTACAATGAGCAGTTCTTC.

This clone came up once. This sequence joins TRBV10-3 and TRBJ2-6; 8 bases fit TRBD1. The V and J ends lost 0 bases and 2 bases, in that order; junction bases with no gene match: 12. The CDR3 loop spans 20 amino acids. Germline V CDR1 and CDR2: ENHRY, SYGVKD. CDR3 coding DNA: TGTGCCATCAGTGAGTCAACAGTGAGGACAGGGTTCCCTGGGGCCAACGTCCTGACTTTC. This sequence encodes CAISESTVRTGFPGANVLTF.

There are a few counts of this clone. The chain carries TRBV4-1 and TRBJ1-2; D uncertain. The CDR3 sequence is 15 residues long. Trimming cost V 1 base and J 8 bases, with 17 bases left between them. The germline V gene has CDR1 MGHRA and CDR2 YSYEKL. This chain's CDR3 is CASSQGPSAIYGYTF. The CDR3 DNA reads TGCGCCAGCAGCCAAGGTCCTTCGGCCATTTACGGCTACACCTTC.

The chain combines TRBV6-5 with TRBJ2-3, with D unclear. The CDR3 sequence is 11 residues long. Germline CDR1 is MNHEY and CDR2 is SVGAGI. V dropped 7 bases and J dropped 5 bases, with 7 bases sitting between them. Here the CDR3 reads CASTSGDTQYF. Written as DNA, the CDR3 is TGTGCCAGCACCTCAGGAGATACGCAGTATTTT.

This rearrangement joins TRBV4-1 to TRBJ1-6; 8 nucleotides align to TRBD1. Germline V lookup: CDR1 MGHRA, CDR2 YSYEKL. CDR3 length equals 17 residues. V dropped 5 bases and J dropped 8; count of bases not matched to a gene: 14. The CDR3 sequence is CASSYYPAGTGYSPLHF. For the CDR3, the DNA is TGCGCCAGCAGCTATTACCCTGCCGGGACAGGTTATTCACCCCTCCACTTT.

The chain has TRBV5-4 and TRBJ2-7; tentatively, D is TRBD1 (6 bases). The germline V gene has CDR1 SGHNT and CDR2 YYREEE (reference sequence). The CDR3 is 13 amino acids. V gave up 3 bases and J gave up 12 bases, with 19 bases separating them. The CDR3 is CASSSSQSGALYF. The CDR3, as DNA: TGTGCCAGCAGCTCTAGTCAGTCAGGGGCCCTGTACTTC.

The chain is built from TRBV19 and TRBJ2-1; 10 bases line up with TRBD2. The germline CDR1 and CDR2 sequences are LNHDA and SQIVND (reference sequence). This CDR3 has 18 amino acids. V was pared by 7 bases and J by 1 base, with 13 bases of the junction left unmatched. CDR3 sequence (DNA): TGTGCCAGTACCCCCTTAGGACTAGCGGATAATTCCTACAATGAGCAGTTCTTC. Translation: CASTPLGLADNSYNEQFF.

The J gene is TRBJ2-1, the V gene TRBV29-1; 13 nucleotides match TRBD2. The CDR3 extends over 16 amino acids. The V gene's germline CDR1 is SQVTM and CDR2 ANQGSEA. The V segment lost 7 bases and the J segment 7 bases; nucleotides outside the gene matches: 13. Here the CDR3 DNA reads TGCAGCGGATCAAGGGGGGGACTAGCGGGATCTAATGAGCAGTTCTTC. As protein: CSGSRGGLAGSNEQFF.

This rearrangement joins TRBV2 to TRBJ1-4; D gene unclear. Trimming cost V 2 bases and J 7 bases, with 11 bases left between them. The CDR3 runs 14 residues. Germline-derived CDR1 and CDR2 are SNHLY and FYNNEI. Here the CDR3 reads CASSEFGWSEKLFF. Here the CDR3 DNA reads TGTGCCAGCAGTGAATTCGGGTGGAGTGAAAAACTGTTTTTT.

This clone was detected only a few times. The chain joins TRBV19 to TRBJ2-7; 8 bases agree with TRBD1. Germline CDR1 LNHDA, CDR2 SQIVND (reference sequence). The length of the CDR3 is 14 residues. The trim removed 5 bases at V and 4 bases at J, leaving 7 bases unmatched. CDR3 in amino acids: CASSSTGGRYEQYF. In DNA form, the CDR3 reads TGTGCCAGTAGTTCTACAGGGGGTAGGTACGAGCAGTACTTC.

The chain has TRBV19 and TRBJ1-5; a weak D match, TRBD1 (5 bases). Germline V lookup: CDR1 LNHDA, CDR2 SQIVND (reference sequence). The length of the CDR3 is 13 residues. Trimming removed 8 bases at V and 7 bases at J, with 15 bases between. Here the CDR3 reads CASARVGVQPQHF. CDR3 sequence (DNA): TGTGCCAGTGCAAGAGTGGGGGTACAGCCCCAGCATTTT.

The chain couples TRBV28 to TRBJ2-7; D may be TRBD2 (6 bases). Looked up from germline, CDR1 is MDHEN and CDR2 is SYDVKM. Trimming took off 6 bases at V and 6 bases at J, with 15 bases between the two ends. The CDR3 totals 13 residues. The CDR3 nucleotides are TGTGCCAGCAGCCTGACTAGTCAGGCCGAGCAGTACTTC. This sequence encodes CASSLTSQAEQYF.

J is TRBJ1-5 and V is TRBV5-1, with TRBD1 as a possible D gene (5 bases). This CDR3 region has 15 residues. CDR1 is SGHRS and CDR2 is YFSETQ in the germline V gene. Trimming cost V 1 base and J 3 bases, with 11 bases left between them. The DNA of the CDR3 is TGCGCCAGCAGCTTGCAAGGGGCGATCAATCAGCCCCAGCATTTT. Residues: CASSLQGAINQPQHF. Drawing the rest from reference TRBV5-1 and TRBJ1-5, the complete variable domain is KAGVTQTPRYLIKTRGQQVTLSCSPISGHRSVSWYQQTPGQGLQFLFEYFSETQRNKGNFPGRFSGRQFSNSRSEMNVSTLELGDSALYLCASSLQGAINQPQHFGDGTRLSIL.